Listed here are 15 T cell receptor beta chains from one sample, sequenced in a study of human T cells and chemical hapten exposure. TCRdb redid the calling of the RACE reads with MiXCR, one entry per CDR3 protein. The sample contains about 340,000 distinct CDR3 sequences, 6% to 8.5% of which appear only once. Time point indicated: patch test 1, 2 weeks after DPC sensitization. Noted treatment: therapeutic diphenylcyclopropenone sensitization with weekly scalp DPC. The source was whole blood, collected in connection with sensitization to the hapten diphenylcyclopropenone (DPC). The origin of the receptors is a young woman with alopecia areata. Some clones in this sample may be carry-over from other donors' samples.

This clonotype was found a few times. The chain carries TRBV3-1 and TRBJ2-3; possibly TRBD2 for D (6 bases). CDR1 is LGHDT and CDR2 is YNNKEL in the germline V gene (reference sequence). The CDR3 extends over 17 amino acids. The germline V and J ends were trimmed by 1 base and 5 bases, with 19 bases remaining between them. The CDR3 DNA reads TGTGCCAGCAGCCAAGTGTGGGCGGGGCCTCGTGGAGATACGCAGTATTTT. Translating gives CASSQVWAGPRGDTQYF.

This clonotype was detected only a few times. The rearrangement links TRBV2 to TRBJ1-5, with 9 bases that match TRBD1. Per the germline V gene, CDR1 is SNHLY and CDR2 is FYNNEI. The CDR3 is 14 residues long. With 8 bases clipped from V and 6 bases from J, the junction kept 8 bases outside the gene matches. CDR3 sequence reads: CASRGRTGAQPQHF. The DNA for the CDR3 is TGTGCCAGCCGGGGGAGGACAGGGGCTCAGCCCCAGCATTTT.

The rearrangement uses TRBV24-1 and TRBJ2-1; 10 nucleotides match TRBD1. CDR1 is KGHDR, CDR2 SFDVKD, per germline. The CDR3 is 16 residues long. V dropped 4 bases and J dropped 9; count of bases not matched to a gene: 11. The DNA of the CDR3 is TGTGCCACCAGTGACCAAGGGACAGGGGTTACCGGTGAGCAGTTCTTC. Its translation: CATSDQGTGVTGEQFF.

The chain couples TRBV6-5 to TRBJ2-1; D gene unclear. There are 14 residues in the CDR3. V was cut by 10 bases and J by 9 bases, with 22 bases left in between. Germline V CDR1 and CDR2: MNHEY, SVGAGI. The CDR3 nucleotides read TGTGCCAATGTCGAGCGAGAAGACTCGGGTGAGCAGTTCTTC. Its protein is CANVEREDSGEQFF.

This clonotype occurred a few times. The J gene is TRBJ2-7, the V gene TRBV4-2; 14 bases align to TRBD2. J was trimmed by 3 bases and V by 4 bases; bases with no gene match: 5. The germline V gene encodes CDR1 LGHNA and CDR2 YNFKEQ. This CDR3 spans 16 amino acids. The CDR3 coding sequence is TGTGCCAGCAGCCCGAGGACTAGCGGGGGGAGCTACGAGCAGTACTTC. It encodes CASSPRTSGGSYEQYF.

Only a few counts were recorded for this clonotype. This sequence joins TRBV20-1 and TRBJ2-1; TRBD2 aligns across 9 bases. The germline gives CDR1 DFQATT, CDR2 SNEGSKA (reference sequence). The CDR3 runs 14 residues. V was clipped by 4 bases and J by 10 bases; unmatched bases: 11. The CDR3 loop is CSAKAAGGPREQFF. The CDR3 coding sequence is TGCAGTGCTAAGGCGGCGGGGGGGCCTCGGGAGCAGTTCTTC.

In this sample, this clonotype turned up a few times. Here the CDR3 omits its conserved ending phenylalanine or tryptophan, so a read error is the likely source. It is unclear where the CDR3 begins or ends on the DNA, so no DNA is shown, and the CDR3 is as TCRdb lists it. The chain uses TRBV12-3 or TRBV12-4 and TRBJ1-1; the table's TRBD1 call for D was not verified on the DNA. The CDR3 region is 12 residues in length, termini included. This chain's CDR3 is CASTAGATPVFY.

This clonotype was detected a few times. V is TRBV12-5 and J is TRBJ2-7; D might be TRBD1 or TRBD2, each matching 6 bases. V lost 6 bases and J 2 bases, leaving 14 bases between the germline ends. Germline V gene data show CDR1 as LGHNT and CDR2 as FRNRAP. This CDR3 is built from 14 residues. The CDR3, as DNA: TGTGCTAGTGGGCCGGGGGCTGCTACCTACGAGCAGTACTTC. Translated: CASGPGAATYEQYF.

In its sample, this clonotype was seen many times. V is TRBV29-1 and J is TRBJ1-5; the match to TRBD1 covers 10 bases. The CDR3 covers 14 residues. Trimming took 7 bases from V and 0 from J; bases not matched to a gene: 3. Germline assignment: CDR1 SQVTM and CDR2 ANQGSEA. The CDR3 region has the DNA TGCAGCGCGGGGACAGGGGATAGCAATCAGCCCCAGCATTTT. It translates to CSAGTGDSNQPQHF.

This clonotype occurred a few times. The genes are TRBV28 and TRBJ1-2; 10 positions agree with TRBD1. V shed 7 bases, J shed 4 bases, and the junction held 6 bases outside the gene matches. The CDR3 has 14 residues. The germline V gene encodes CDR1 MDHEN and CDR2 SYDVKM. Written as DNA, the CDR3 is TGTGCCAGCATCCGGGACAGGGGCGTCTATGGCTACACCTTC. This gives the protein CASIRDRGVYGYTF.

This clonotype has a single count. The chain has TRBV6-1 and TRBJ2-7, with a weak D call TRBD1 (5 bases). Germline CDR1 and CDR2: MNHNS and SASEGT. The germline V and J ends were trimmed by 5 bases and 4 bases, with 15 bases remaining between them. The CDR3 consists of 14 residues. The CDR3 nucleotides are TGTGCCAGCAGTCCTGGGGCAGCACCTTACGAGCAGTACTTC. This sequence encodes CASSPGAAPYEQYF.

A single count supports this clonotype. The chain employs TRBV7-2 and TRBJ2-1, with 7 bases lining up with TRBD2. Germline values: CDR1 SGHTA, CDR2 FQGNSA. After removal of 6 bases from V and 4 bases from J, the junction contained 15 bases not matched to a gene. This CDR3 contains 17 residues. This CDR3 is CASSLMYGTTRYNEQFF. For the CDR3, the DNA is TGTGCCAGCAGTCTCATGTACGGGACTACTCGATACAATGAGCAGTTCTTC.

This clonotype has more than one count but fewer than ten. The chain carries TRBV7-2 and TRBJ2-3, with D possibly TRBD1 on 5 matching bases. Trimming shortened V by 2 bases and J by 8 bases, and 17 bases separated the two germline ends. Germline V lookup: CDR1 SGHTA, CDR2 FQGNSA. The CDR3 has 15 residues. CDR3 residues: CASSLRGSVDSTQYF. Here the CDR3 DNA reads TGTGCCAGCAGCTTAAGGGGAAGCGTGGATAGTACGCAGTATTTT.

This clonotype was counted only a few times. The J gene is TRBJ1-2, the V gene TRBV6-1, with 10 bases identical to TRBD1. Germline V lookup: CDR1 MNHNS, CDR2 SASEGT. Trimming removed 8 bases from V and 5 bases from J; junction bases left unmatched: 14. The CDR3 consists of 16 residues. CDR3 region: CASLSGQGLWRYGYTF. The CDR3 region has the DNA TGTGCCAGCTTATCGGGACAGGGGCTTTGGCGGTATGGCTACACCTTC.

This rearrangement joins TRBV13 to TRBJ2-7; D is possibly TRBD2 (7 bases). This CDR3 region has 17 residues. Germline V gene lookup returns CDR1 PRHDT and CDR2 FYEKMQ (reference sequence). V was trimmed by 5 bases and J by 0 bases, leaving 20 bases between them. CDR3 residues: CASSPSLGGERSYEQYF. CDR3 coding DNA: TGTGCCAGCAGCCCGAGTTTAGGGGGGGAACGCTCCTACGAGCAGTACTTC.